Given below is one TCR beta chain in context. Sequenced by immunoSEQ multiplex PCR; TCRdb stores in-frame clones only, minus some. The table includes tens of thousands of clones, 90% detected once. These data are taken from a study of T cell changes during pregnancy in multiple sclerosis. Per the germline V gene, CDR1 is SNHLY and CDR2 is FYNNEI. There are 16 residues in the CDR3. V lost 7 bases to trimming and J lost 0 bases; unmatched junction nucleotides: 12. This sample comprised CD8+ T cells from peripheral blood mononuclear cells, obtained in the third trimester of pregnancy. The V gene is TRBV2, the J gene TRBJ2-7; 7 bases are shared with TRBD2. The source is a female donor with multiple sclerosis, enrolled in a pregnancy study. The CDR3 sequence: CASMRDYSLGSYEQYF. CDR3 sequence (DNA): TGTGCCAGCATGCGGGACTATTCGTTGGGCTCCTACGAGCAGTACTTC.